These T cell receptor beta chains were read from a single sample in a study of post-analysis software for immune sequencing data. One entry per CDR3 protein, called by TCRdb with MiXCR from the PCR reads. Of hundreds of thousands of distinct CDR3 sequences listed, over 30% were seen once; the top ten hold around 8%. The sample consisted of blood. The origin of the receptors is a girl aged 2 to 9 with multiple sclerosis. Each CDR3 is given with its conserved first and last residue. A D gene is named only where the DNA matches it firmly. Some rows have no size entry. The others give once, few or many, or a class for an expanded clone.

clone_size,d_call,cdr3_length,v_call,j_call,cdr3_aa,cdr3_nt
NA,NA,15,TRBV4-2,TRBJ2-3,CASSQDVVSEGTQYF,TGTGCCAGCAGCCAAGATGTGGTTAGCGAGGGTACGCAGTATTTT
few,NA,13,TRBV5-1,TRBJ2-1,CASSLTRGNEQFF,TGCGCCAGCAGCCTGACTAGAGGGAATGAGCAGTTCTTC
NA,NA,15,TRBV7-9,TRBJ1-1,CASRTDSLMNTEAFF,TGTGCCAGCAGAACGGACAGCCTTATGAACACTGAAGCTTTCTTT
NA,NA,10,TRBV20-1,TRBJ2-5,CSAWQETQYF,TGCAGTGCTTGGCAAGAGACCCAGTACTTC
few,TRBD1,14,TRBV13,TRBJ2-5,CASSRQGAYETQYF,TGTGCCAGCAGCCGCCAGGGGGCTTATGAGACCCAGTACTTC
few,TRBD1,15,TRBV20-1,TRBJ2-7,CSAENPGTGDFQQYF,TGCAGTGCCGAGAATCCCGGGACAGGGGATTTCCAGCAGTACTTC
NA,TRBD2,15,TRBV6-1,TRBJ2-1,CASGTSGGWMGEQFF,TGTGCCAGTGGGACTAGCGGGGGATGGATGGGTGAGCAGTTCTTC
few,TRBD2,17,TRBV5-1,TRBJ2-1,CASSLGLAGGTYNEQFF,TGCGCCAGCAGCTTGGGTCTAGCGGGGGGGACATACAATGAGCAGTTCTTC
NA,TRBD1,15,TRBV20-1,TRBJ2-7,CSARIHGTGISEQYF,TGCAGTGCTAGAATCCATGGGACAGGGATCAGCGAGCAGTACTTC
few,NA,12,TRBV12-3/TRBV12-4,TRBJ1-4,CATRGGSEKLFF,TGTGCCACCCGAGGGGGGTCCGAAAAACTGTTTTTT
NA,TRBD2,15,TRBV7-9,TRBJ2-5,CASSSGPGGGETQYF,TGTGCCAGCAGCTCCGGTCCGGGGGGAGGAGAGACCCAGTACTTC
NA,NA,12,TRBV3-1,TRBJ2-5,CASSQDAGTQYF,TGTGCCAGCAGCCAAGACGCGGGGACCCAGTACTTC
NA,NA,13,TRBV11-1,TRBJ2-7,CASSFRSEREQYF,TGTGCCAGCAGCTTCAGATCCGAGCGCGAGCAGTACTTC
NA,NA,15,TRBV12-3/TRBV12-4,TRBJ2-1,CASTPRDAAYNEQFF,TGTGCCAGCACCCCCCGGGACGCCGCCTACAATGAGCAGTTCTTC
NA,NA,11,TRBV29-1,TRBJ1-2,CSVAGSGGYTF,TGCAGCGTTGCAGGATCTGGTGGCTACACCTTC
few,NA,15,TRBV5-1,TRBJ2-7,CASSLDGLSSYEQYF,TGCGCCAGCAGCTTGGACGGCCTAAGCTCCTACGAGCAGTACTTC
NA,NA,14,TRBV12-3/TRBV12-4,TRBJ2-7,CASSFRGPTGEQYF,TGTGCCAGCAGTTTTCGGGGGCCAACGGGTGAGCAGTACTTC
few,NA,15,TRBV3-1,TRBJ2-7,CASSQPGTSRFEQYF,TGTGCCAGCAGCCAACCTGGGACAAGTAGATTCGAGCAGTACTTC
NA,TRBD1,16,TRBV7-9,TRBJ1-2,CASSFMGTGGAHGYTF,TGTGCCAGCAGCTTCATGGGGACAGGGGGCGCACATGGCTACACCTTC
few,TRBD2,18,TRBV29-1,TRBJ2-1,CSVEGESGLVGSYNEQFF,TGCAGCGTTGAAGGGGAGTCAGGACTAGTTGGTTCCTACAATGAGCAGTTCTTC
many,NA,14,TRBV7-2,TRBJ1-2,CASSLGFTNYGYTF,TGTGCCAGCAGCTTAGGCTTCACTAACTATGGCTACACCTTC
NA,NA,14,TRBV28,TRBJ2-1,CASKPGGAYNEQFF,TGTGCCAGCAAGCCGGGGGGCGCTTACAATGAGCAGTTCTTC
few,NA,18,TRBV4-1,TRBJ2-1,CASSQDRGVSGAYNEQFF,TGCGCCAGCAGCCAAGATAGGGGGGTATCGGGGGCCTACAATGAGCAGTTCTTC
NA,NA,18,TRBV7-9,TRBJ1-4,CASIPLPIENATNEKLFF,TGTGCCAGCATCCCATTGCCGATAGAGAACGCAACTAATGAAAAACTGTTTTTT
NA,NA,16,TRBV20-1,TRBJ1-5,CSARPFGGHSNQPQHF,TGCAGTGCTAGGCCGTTTGGGGGACATAGCAATCAGCCCCAGCATTTT
once,NA,14,TRBV6-2/TRBV6-3,TRBJ2-1,CASSYQQQGGEQFF,TGTGCCAGCAGTTACCAACAACAAGGGGGTGAGCAGTTCTTC
few,NA,13,TRBV7-6,TRBJ1-2,CASSSSGSYGYTF,TGTGCCAGCAGCTCGAGCGGATCCTATGGCTACACCTTC